This T cell receptor beta chain was sequenced in a study of control samples from healthy donors and cancer patients. Generated by immunoSEQ multiplex PCR, the TCRdb table keeps only in-frame clones and is missing some. The profile shows 130,000 or so clones, approximately 92% of them singletons. Losses at the gene ends were 6 bases for V and 8 bases for J; bases not matched to a gene: 8. Germline V gene data show CDR1 as MDHEN and CDR2 as SYDVKM. The CDR3 length is 13 residues. Source material: blood. This chain uses TRBV28 with TRBJ2-3; 7 bases are a match to TRBD2. This clonotype originated in a man between 40 and 49 years old in good health. In DNA form, the CDR3 reads TGTGCCAGCAGCCTGGGGGGGAGCGGTACGCAGTATTTT. Its translation is CASSLGGSGTQYF.